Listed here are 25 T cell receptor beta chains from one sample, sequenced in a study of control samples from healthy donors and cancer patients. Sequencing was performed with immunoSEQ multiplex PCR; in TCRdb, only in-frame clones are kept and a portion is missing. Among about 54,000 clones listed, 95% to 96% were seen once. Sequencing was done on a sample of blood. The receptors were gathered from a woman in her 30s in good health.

CDR3 nucleotides: TGTGCCACCAGCAGGGGGTTGGGATTTGGTCCCCTCAATGAGCAGTTCTTC. Translation: CATSRGLGFGPLNEQFF. The chain couples TRBV15 to TRBJ2-1; D unclear. This CDR3 contains 17 residues. Germline CDR1 LNHNV, CDR2 YYDKDF (reference sequence). V was pared by 3 bases and J by 6 bases, with 21 bases between.

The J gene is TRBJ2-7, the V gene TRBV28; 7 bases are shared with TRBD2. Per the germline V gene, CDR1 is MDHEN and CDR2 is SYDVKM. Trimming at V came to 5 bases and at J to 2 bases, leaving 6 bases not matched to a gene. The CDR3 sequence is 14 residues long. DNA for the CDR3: TGTGCCAGCAGTGAGCGGGGCCTGGCCTACGAGCAGTACTTC. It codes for CASSERGLAYEQYF.

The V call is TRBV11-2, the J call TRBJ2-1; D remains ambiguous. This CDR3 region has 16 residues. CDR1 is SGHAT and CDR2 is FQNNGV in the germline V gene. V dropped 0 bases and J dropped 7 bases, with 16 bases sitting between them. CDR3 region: CASSLDPPLVSNEQFF. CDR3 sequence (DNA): TGTGCCAGCAGCTTAGATCCCCCCCTAGTGAGTAATGAGCAGTTCTTC.

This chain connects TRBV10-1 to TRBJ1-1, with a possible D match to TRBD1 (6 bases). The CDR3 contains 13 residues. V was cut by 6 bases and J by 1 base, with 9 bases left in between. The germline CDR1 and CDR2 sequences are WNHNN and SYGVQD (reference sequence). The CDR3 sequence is CASSPGQNTEAFF. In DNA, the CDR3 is TGCGCCAGCAGCCCGGGACAGAACACTGAAGCTTTCTTT.

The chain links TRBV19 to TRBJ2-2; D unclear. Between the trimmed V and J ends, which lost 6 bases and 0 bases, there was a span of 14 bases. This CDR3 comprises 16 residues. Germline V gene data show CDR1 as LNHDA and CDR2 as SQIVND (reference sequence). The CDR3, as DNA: TGTGCCAGTAGAAGGTCCGGCCCCGCGAACACCGGGGAGCTGTTTTTT. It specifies CASRRSGPANTGELFF.

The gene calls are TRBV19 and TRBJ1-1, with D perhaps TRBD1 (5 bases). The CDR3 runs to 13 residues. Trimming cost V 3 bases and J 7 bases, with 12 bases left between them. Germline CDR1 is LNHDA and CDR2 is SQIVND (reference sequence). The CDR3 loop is CASSIGGEGEAFF. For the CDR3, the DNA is TGTGCCAGTAGTATTGGGGGAGAGGGTGAAGCTTTCTTT.

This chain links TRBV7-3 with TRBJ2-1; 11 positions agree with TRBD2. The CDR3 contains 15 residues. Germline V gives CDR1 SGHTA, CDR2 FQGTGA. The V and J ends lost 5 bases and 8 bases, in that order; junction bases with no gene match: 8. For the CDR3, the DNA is TGTGCCAGCAGCCCTTCTAGCGGGAGGACGCATGAGCAGTTCTTC. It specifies CASSPSSGRTHEQFF.

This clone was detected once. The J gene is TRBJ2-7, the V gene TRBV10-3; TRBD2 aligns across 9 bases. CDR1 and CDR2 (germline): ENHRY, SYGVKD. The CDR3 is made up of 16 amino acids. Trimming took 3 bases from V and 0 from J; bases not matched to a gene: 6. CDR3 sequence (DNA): TGTGCCATCAGTGAATTTAGACTAGCGGTCTCCTACGAGCAGTACTTC. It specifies CAISEFRLAVSYEQYF.

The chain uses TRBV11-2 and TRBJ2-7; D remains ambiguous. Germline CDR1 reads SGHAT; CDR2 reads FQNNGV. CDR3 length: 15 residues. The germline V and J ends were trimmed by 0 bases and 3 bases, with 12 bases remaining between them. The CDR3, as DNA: TGTGCCAGCAGCTTAGATCACACAGAGAGCTACGAGCAGTACTTC. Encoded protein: CASSLDHTESYEQYF.

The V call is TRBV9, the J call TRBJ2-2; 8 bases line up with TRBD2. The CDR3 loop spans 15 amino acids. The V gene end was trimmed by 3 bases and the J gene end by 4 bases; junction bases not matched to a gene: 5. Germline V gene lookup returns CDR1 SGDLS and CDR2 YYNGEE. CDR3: CASSAGSGVTGELFF. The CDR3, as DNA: TGTGCCAGCAGCGCCGGTAGCGGGGTCACCGGGGAGCTGTTTTTT.

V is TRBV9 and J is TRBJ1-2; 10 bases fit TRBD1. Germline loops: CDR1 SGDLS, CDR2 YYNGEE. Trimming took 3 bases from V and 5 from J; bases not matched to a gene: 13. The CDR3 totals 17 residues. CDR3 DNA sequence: TGTGCCAGCAGCGACCCCATGGGACAGGGGCTAGGGTATGGCTACACCTTC. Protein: CASSDPMGQGLGYGYTF.

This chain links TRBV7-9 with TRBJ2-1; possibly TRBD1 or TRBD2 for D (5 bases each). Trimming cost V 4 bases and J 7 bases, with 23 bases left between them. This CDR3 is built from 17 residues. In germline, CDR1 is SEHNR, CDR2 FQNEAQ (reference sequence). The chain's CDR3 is CASSSISPGAFGNEQFF. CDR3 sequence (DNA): TGTGCCAGCAGCTCCATTTCCCCCGGGGCCTTCGGGAATGAGCAGTTCTTC.

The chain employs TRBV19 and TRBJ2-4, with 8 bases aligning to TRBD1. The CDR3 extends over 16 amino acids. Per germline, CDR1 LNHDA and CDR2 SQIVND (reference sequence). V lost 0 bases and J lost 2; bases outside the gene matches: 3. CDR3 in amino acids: CASSIETGGPKNIQYF. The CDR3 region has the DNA TGTGCCAGTAGTATAGAAACAGGGGGTCCCAAAAACATTCAGTACTTC.

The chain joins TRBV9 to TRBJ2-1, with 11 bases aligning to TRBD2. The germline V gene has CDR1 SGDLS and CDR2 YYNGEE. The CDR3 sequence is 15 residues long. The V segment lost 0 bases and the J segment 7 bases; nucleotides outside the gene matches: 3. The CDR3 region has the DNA TGTGCCAGCAGCGTAGGATTAGCGGGAGGGAATGAGCAGTTCTTC. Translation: CASSVGLAGGNEQFF.

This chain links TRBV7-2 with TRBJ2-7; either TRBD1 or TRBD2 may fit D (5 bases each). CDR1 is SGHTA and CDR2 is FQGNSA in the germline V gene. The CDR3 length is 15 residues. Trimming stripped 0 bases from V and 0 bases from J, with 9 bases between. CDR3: CASSLAGTSSYEQYF. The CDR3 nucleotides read TGTGCCAGCAGCTTAGCGGGGACGAGCTCCTACGAGCAGTACTTC.

CDR3 bases: TGCAGCGTTGAGCCGGGAGGGAGGCCAGGGACCCAGTACTTC. It codes for CSVEPGGRPGTQYF. V usage is TRBV29-1 and J usage is TRBJ2-5; TRBD2 matches at 8 bases. V was pared by 3 bases and J by 7 bases, with 10 bases of the junction left unmatched. This CDR3 has 14 amino acids. Germline lookup yields CDR1 SQVTM and CDR2 ANQGSEA.

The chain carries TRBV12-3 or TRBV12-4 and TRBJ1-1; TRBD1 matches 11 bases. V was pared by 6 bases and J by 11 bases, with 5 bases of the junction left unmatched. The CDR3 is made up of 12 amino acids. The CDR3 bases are TGTGCCAGCAGAGGGACAGGGGGAGACGCTTTCTTT. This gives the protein CASRGTGGDAFF.

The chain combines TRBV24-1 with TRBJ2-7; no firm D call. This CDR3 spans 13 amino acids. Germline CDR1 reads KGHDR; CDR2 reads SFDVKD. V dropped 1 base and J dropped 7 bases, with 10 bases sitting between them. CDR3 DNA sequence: TGTGCCACCAGTGATTTTAGAGGTGAAGAGCAGTACTTC. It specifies CATSDFRGEEQYF.

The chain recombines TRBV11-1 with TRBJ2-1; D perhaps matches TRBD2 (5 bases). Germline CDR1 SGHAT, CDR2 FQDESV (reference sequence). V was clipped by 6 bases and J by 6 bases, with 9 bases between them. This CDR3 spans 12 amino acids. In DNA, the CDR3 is TGTGCCAGCAGAATAGGGAGCAATGAGCAGTTCTTC. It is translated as CASRIGSNEQFF.

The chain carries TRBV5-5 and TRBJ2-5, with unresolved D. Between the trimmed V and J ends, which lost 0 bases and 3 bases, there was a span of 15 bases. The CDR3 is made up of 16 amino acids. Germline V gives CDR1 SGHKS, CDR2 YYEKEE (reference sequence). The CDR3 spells CASSLVGGANKETQYF. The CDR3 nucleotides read TGTGCCAGCAGCTTGGTTGGTGGAGCCAATAAAGAGACCCAGTACTTC.

CDR3 in amino acids: CASSYRGNTEAFF. CDR3 DNA sequence: TGTGCCAGCAGTTACAGGGGCAACACTGAAGCTTTCTTT. The gene calls are TRBV27 and TRBJ1-1; TRBD1 aligns across 7 bases. Germline V gene sequence: CDR1 MNHEY, CDR2 SMNVEV (reference sequence). This CDR3 is built from 13 residues. After removal of 4 bases from V and 2 bases from J, the junction contained 1 base not matched to a gene.

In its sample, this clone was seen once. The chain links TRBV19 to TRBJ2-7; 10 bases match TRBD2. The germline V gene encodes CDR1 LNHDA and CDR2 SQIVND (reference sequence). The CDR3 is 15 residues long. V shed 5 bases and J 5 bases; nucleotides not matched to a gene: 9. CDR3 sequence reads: CASSPEGLATHEQYF. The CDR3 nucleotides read TGTGCCAGTAGTCCCGAGGGACTAGCGACCCACGAGCAGTACTTC.

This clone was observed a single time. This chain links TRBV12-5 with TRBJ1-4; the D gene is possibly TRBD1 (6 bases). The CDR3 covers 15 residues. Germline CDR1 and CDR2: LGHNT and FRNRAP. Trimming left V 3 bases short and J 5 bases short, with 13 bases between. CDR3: CASGFLQGGNEKLFF. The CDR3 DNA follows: TGTGCTAGTGGTTTTCTACAGGGCGGGAATGAAAAACTGTTTTTT.

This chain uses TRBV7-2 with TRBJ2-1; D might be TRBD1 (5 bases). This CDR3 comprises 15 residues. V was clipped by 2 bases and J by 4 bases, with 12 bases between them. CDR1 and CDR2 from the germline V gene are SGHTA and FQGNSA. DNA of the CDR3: TGTGCCAGCAGCTTATTCGCAGGGTGGTACAATGAGCAGTTCTTC. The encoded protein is CASSLFAGWYNEQFF. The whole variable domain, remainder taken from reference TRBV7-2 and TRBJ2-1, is GAGVSQSPSNKVTEKGKDVELRCDPISGHTALYWYRQSLGQGLEFLIYFQGNSAPDKSGLPSDRFSAERTGGSVSTLTIQRTQQEDSAVYLCASSLFAGWYNEQFFGPGTRLTVL.

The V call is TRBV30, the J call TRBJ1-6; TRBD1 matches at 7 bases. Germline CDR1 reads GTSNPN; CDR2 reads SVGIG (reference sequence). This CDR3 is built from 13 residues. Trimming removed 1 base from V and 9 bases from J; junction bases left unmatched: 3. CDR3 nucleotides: TGTGCCTGGAGTGCAGGGGGGGCTTCACCCCTCCACTTT. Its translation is CAWSAGGASPLHF. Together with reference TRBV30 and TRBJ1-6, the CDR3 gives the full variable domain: SQTIHQWPATLVQPVGSPLSLECTVEGTSNPNLYWYRQAAGRGLQLLFYSVGIGQISSEVPQNLSASRPQDRQFILSSKKLLLSDSGFYLCAWSAGGASPLHFGNGTRLTVT.